What follows are 22 T cell receptor beta chains derived from one specimen sequenced in a study of CD8+ T cells in alopecia areata. Treatment of the sample: oral pan-JAK inhibitor, 5-10 mg twice daily. Extracted from the samples, RNA was reverse transcribed into cDNA to serve as the sequencing template. Sequencing was performed with immunoSEQ multiplex PCR; in TCRdb, only in-frame clones are kept and a portion is missing. The sample records 110,000 to 150,000 clones, 70% to 90% being singletons. The sample was CD8+ T cells sorted from blood, taken at week 4, from a patient treated with tofacitinib. These receptors were collected from a human donor with alopecia areata.

V usage is TRBV27 and J usage is TRBJ1-2, with D unresolved. This CDR3 spans 15 amino acids. The germline gives CDR1 MNHEY, CDR2 SMNVEV (reference sequence). V was trimmed by 3 bases and J by 5 bases, leaving 16 bases between them. CDR3 sequence: CASSFMRGVGYGYTF. The CDR3 DNA reads as TGTGCCAGCAGTTTCATGCGCGGCGTCGGGTATGGCTACACCTTC.

This clone has only one observation. V gene TRBV7-7 combines with J gene TRBJ1-2; no clear D. Per the germline V gene, CDR1 is SSHAT and CDR2 is FNYEAQ (reference sequence). The CDR3 loop spans 13 amino acids. The ends were cut back, 11 bases at V and 5 bases at J, with 18 bases in the middle. The CDR3, as DNA: TGTGCCTTCCCGGTAATTTTAAAGTATGGCTACACCTTC. Translated, it gives CAFPVILKYGYTF.

The chain links TRBV5-1 to TRBJ1-1, with TRBD1 identical over 7 bases. The V gene's germline CDR1 is SGHRS and CDR2 YFSETQ. Losses at the gene ends were 1 base for V and 1 base for J; bases not matched to a gene: 10. This CDR3 is 17 amino acids long. Here the CDR3 reads CASSLIFSGTENTEAFF. In nucleotides, the CDR3 is TGCGCCAGCAGCTTGATCTTTTCCGGGACAGAGAACACTGAAGCTTTCTTT.

The V and J genes are TRBV11-2 and TRBJ2-7, with D possibly called TRBD1 or TRBD2 (5 bases each). There are 15 residues in the CDR3. Trimming shortened V by 1 base and J by 5 bases, and 15 bases separated the two germline ends. Looked up from germline, CDR1 is SGHAT and CDR2 is FQNNGV. DNA of the CDR3: TGTGCCAGCAGCTTAGGGTTTGGTGGGGGACACGAGCAGTACTTC. This gives the protein CASSLGFGGGHEQYF.

This chain uses TRBV7-8 with TRBJ2-7; 7 bases are a match to TRBD2. Germline CDR1 reads SGHVS; CDR2 reads FQNEAQ. This CDR3 region has 15 residues. V shed 3 bases, J shed 0 bases, and the junction held 5 bases outside the gene matches. CDR3 sequence: CASSLERTSSYEQYF. In DNA form, the CDR3 reads TGTGCCAGCAGCTTGGAGAGGACTAGCTCCTACGAGCAGTACTTC.

V usage is TRBV6-1 and J usage is TRBJ1-2, with 11 bases aligning to TRBD1. CDR3 length: 14 amino acids. After removal of 6 bases from V and 3 bases from J, the junction contained 3 bases not matched to a gene. Germline assignment: CDR1 MNHNS and CDR2 SASEGT. CDR3 in amino acids: CASSRTGGDYGYTF. The CDR3 nucleotides are TGTGCCAGCAGCAGGACAGGGGGCGACTATGGCTACACCTTC.

The V gene is TRBV7-6, the J gene TRBJ2-1; maybe TRBD2 (6 bases). V shed 5 bases and J shed 7 bases, with 18 bases lying between them. The CDR3 consists of 15 residues. Germline lookup yields CDR1 SGHVS and CDR2 FNYEAQ. DNA for the CDR3: TGTGCCAGCAGCGGAGGACCGGGAGAGGGGAATGAGCAGTTCTTC. This codes for CASSGGPGEGNEQFF.

This chain joins TRBV6-5 and TRBJ1-1; 7 bases line up with TRBD1. Germline assignment: CDR1 MNHEY and CDR2 SVGAGI. The CDR3 runs to 13 residues. V was pared by 5 bases and J by 6 bases, with 6 bases of the junction left unmatched. CDR3 coding DNA: TGTGCCAGCAGTGGAGGGACAGCTCCTGAAGCTTTCTTT. Translation gives CASSGGTAPEAFF.

V usage is TRBV7-2 and J usage is TRBJ1-3; D is possibly TRBD1 (5 bases). Germline loops: CDR1 SGHTA, CDR2 FQGNSA. CDR3 length: 15 amino acids. V was shortened by 2 bases and J by 4 bases, with 12 bases between the two germline ends. CDR3 sequence: CASSLNRGDGNTIYF. DNA of the CDR3: TGTGCCAGCAGCTTAAATAGAGGGGACGGAAACACCATATATTTT.

This chain connects TRBV27 to TRBJ2-7; weak D call: TRBD1 (6 bases). Germline-derived CDR1 and CDR2 are MNHEY and SMNVEV (reference sequence). The V and J ends lost 6 bases and 3 bases respectively, with 9 bases between them. The CDR3 length is 12 residues. The chain's CDR3 is CASSRGDYEQYF. The DNA of the CDR3 is TGTGCCAGCAGCAGGGGAGACTACGAGCAGTACTTC.

The chain uses TRBV11-2 and TRBJ1-1; TRBD1 aligns across 11 bases. V was clipped by 1 base and J by 7 bases; unmatched bases: 2. CDR3 length: 14 amino acids. The germline V gene encodes CDR1 SGHAT and CDR2 FQNNGV. CDR3 DNA sequence: TGTGCCAGCAGCTTAGGGACAGGGGGCAGTGAAGCTTTCTTT. This sequence encodes CASSLGTGGSEAFF.

The chain carries TRBV10-3 and TRBJ2-7; D is unresolved. V lost 0 bases, J lost 4 bases, and 10 bases lay in between. The CDR3 extends over 14 amino acids. Germline V gene sequence: CDR1 ENHRY, CDR2 SYGVKD. CDR3 amino acids: CAISESGAKYEQYF. In nucleotides, the CDR3 is TGTGCCATCAGTGAGTCGGGTGCTAAATACGAGCAGTACTTC.

The V call is TRBV4-1, the J call TRBJ2-2; the match to TRBD1 covers 7 bases. The CDR3 runs 13 residues. From germline, CDR1 is MGHRA and CDR2 YSYEKL. Trimming took 4 bases from V and 5 from J; bases not matched to a gene: 1. CDR3 residues: CASSPRGTGELFF. For the CDR3, the DNA is TGCGCCAGCAGCCCCAGGGGGACCGGGGAGCTGTTTTTT.

The CDR3 region is CASSLAAEYEQYF. The CDR3 region has the DNA TGTGCCAGCAGCTTGGCCGCAGAATACGAGCAGTACTTC. The chain has TRBV5-4 and TRBJ2-7; no reliable D call. The germline V and J ends were trimmed by 0 bases and 4 bases, with 8 bases remaining between them. This CDR3 contains 13 residues. The germline gives CDR1 SGHNT, CDR2 YYREEE (reference sequence).

In nucleotides, the CDR3 is TGTGCTAGTGCTAGTAGCTCCTACAATGAGCAGTTCTTC. Amino acid sequence: CASASSSYNEQFF. The chain employs TRBV12-5 and TRBJ2-1; no clear D gene. The V and J ends lost 7 bases and 0 bases respectively, with 7 bases between them. The CDR3 covers 13 residues. Germline loops: CDR1 LGHNT, CDR2 FRNRAP.

This chain uses TRBV5-5 with TRBJ2-7, with D uncertain. Per the germline V gene, CDR1 is SGHKS and CDR2 is YYEKEE (reference sequence). V lost 7 bases and J lost 3, with 17 bases in between. This CDR3 has 14 amino acids. This chain's CDR3 is CASGPWQLYYEQYF. Here the CDR3 DNA reads TGTGCCAGCGGCCCCTGGCAGCTATACTACGAGCAGTACTTC.

The genes are TRBV4-1 and TRBJ2-2; TRBD2 matches 13 bases. The CDR3 sequence is 18 residues long. Unmatched junction bases numbered 10, after V lost 2 bases and J lost 7 bases. Germline CDR1 is MGHRA and CDR2 is YSYEKL. For the CDR3, the DNA is TGCGCCAGCAGCCAATTACTAGCGGGAGGGCCGGTTGGCGGGGAGCTGTTTTTT. This encodes CASSQLLAGGPVGGELFF.

The chain joins TRBV4-2 to TRBJ2-1; 8 bases line up with TRBD1. V gave up 5 bases and J gave up 4 bases; unmatched junction bases: 1. The germline V gene encodes CDR1 LGHNA and CDR2 YNFKEQ. The CDR3 extends over 13 amino acids. CDR3 coding DNA: TGTGCCAGCAGCACAGGGGGGTACAATGAGCAGTTCTTC. It encodes CASSTGGYNEQFF.

The chain is built from TRBV9 and TRBJ2-2; maybe TRBD1 (6 bases). CDR1 is SGDLS and CDR2 is YYNGEE in the germline V gene. This CDR3 is built from 11 residues. Trimming shortened V by 3 bases and J by 10 bases, and 7 bases separated the two germline ends. The CDR3 sequence: CASSAGVELFF. CDR3 bases: TGTGCCAGCAGCGCAGGGGTGGAGCTGTTTTTT.

The chain carries TRBV30 and TRBJ2-3; D is uncertain. Germline lookup yields CDR1 GTSNPN and CDR2 SVGIG (reference sequence). Trimming took 5 bases from V and 1 from J, leaving 13 bases between them. This CDR3 region has 14 residues. CDR3 in DNA: TGTGCCTGGGTTTCATGGAGCCGCACAGATACGCAGTATTTT. Translation gives CAWVSWSRTDTQYF.

The chain employs TRBV5-1 and TRBJ1-2, with D possibly being TRBD1 (5 bases). CDR3 length: 14 residues. The V end lost 0 bases, the J end lost 2 bases, and 8 bases lay between the germline ends. The germline V gene has CDR1 SGHRS and CDR2 YFSETQ. The CDR3 bases are TGCGCCAGCAGCTTGGCGGACAAAAACTATGGCTACACCTTC. Translation gives CASSLADKNYGYTF.

The chain joins TRBV6-1 to TRBJ2-2; D is undetermined. The V and J ends lost 9 bases and 7 bases respectively, with 12 bases between them. The CDR3 loop spans 12 amino acids. The germline CDR1 and CDR2 sequences are MNHNS and SASEGT. In DNA form, the CDR3 reads TGTGCCAGTACCCCGTTTGGCGGGGAGCTGTTTTTT. Its protein is CASTPFGGELFF.